Presented here are 5 T cell receptor beta chains from one specimen sequenced in a study of OX40 agonist ivuxolimab in advanced cancers. The assay was immunoSEQ multiplex PCR, and TCRdb's table has in-frame clones only and misses some. The sample lists about 46,000 clones, about four fifths occurring once. The sequenced sample was CD4+ or CD8+ T cells sorted from blood, obtained in a trial of the OX40 agonist ivuxolimab. Receptor source: an adult with an advanced solid tumor such as melanoma, head and neck, liver or kidney cancer.

The CDR3 loop is CASSKQLQQGEQFF. Written as DNA, the CDR3 is TGTGCCAGTAGTAAGCAGCTTCAACAGGGTGAGCAGTTCTTC. This chain joins TRBV19 and TRBJ2-1; possible D gene TRBD1, 6 bases. Germline V lookup: CDR1 LNHDA, CDR2 SQIVND (reference sequence). Deletions cut 4 bases from V and 9 bases from J, with 16 bases between. CDR3 size: 14 residues.

V usage is TRBV2 and J usage is TRBJ1-2, with a weak D call TRBD1 (6 bases). This CDR3 has 15 amino acids. The ends were cut back, 7 bases at V and 0 bases at J, with 15 bases in the middle. The germline gives CDR1 SNHLY, CDR2 FYNNEI. The CDR3 here is CASTEGGPANYGYTF. CDR3 DNA sequence: TGTGCCAGCACCGAAGGGGGACCTGCTAACTATGGCTACACCTTC.

As regards this clone: Other nucleotide sequences in the sample specify the same CDR3. The V and J genes are TRBV2 and TRBJ1-5; 7 bases match TRBD1. After removal of 4 bases from V and 7 bases from J, the junction contained 7 bases not matched to a gene. This CDR3 contains 14 residues. Germline CDR1 is SNHLY and CDR2 is FYNNEI. The CDR3, as DNA: TGTGCCAGCAGTGCCCGACAGGGAGGACAGCCCCAGCATTTT. Translated: CASSARQGGQPQHF.

The chain combines TRBV5-4 with TRBJ1-5, with D perhaps matching TRBD1 (5 bases). The germline gives CDR1 SGHNT, CDR2 YYREEE (reference sequence). CDR3 length: 13 amino acids. V gave up 4 bases and J gave up 2 bases, with 7 bases separating them. The CDR3 is CASSLQGNQPQHF. For the CDR3, the DNA is TGTGCCAGCAGCCTACAGGGCAATCAGCCCCAGCATTTT.

This clone was picked up a small number of times. This chain links TRBV25-1 with TRBJ2-3; TRBD2 is a possible D gene (6 bases). The CDR3 extends over 13 amino acids. Per the germline V gene, CDR1 is MGHDK and CDR2 is SYGVNS. V was cut by 1 base and J by 6 bases, with 8 bases left in between. CDR3 loop: CASSEWGVDTQYF. The CDR3 DNA reads as TGTGCCAGCAGTGAATGGGGGGTGGATACGCAGTATTTT.